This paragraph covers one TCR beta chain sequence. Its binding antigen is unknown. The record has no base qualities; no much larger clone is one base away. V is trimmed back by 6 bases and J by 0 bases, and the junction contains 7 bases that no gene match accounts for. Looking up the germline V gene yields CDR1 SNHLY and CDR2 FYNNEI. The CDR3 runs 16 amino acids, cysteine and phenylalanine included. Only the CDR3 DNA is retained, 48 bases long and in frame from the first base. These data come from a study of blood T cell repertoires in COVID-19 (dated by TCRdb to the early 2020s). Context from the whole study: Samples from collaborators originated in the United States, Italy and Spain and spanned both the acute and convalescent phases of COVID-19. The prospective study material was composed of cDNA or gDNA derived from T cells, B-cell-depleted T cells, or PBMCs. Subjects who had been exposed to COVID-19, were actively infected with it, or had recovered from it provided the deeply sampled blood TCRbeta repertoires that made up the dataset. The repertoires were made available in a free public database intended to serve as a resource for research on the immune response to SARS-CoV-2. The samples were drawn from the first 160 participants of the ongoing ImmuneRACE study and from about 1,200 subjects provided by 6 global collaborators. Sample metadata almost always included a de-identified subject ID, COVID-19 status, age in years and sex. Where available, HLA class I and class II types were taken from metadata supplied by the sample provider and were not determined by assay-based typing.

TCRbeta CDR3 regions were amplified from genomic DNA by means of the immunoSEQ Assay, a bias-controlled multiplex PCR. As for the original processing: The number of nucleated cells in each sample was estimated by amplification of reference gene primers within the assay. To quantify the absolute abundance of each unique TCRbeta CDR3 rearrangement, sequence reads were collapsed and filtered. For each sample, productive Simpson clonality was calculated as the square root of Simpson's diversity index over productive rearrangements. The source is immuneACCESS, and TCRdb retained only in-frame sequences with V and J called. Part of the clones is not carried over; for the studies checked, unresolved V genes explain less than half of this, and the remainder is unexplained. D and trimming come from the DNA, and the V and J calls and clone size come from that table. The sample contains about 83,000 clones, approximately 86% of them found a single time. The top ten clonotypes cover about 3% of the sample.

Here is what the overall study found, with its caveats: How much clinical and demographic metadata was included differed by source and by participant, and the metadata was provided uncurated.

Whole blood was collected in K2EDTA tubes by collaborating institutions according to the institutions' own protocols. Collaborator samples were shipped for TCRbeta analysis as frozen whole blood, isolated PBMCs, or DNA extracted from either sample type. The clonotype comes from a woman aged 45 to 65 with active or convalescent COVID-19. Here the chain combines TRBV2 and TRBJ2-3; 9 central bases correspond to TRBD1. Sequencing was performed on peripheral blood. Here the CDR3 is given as CASSSPDRGSTDTQYF. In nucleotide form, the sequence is TGTGCCAGCAGCAGCCCGGACAGGGGAAGCACAGATACGCAGTATTTT. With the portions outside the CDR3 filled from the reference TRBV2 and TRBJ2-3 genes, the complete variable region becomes EPEVTQTPSHQVTQMGQEVILRCVPISNHLYFYWYRQILGQKVEFLVSFYNNEISEKSEIFDDQFSVERPDGSNFTLKIRSTKLEDSAMYFCASSSPDRGSTDTQYFGPGTRLTVL.